This TCR beta chain was retrieved from a study of cytomegalovirus exposure and HLA in healthy donors. Findings and limits, study-wide: Among the sequence variants, a highly shared cluster was likely an artifact of sequencing.

Worth noting for this clone: Its matching antigen is unknown.

A multiplex PCR was run with 60 Vbeta primers and 13 Jbeta primers. Assay: immunoSEQ multiplex PCR; the TCRdb copy retains only in-frame clones and omits some. Of about 200,000 clones detected, 82% appear once; the ten largest clones hold approximately 2.5%. The sequence derives from a woman aged 40 to 50 in good health and CMV-seronegative. The sequenced material came from PBMCs.

CDR3 nucleotide sequence: TGTGCCAGCAGTGAAGGACTAGCGGCAGCCTACGAGCAGTACTTC. It yields the protein CASSEGLAAAYEQYF. This rearrangement joins TRBV2 to TRBJ2-7; 9 bases are shared with TRBD2. V trimming: 1 base; J trimming: 2 bases; junction bases outside the gene matches: 3. From germline, CDR1 is SNHLY and CDR2 FYNNEI. CDR3 length equals 15 residues.